The T cell receptor beta chain under discussion was sequenced for a study of blood T cell repertoires in COVID-19. Study at large: The United States, Italy and Spain provided the acute and convalescent COVID-19 samples.

This CDR3 spans 17 amino acids. J was trimmed by 0 bases and V by 3 bases; bases with no gene match: 9. CDR1 and CDR2 (germline): SGDLS, YYNGEE. The assay was immunoSEQ multiplex PCR, and TCRdb's table has in-frame clones only and misses some. The data show 250,000 to 300,000 clones, with more than 70% seen just once and roughly 3% held by the top ten. The sequence came from a woman aged 18-30 years with acute or convalescent COVID-19. The rearrangement joins TRBV9 to TRBJ1-2; TRBD1 aligns across 9 bases. Sequenced input: peripheral blood. This chain's CDR3 is CASSAWDRVVTNYGYTF. The DNA of the CDR3 is TGTGCCAGCAGCGCCTGGGACAGGGTCGTCACTAACTATGGCTACACCTTC.